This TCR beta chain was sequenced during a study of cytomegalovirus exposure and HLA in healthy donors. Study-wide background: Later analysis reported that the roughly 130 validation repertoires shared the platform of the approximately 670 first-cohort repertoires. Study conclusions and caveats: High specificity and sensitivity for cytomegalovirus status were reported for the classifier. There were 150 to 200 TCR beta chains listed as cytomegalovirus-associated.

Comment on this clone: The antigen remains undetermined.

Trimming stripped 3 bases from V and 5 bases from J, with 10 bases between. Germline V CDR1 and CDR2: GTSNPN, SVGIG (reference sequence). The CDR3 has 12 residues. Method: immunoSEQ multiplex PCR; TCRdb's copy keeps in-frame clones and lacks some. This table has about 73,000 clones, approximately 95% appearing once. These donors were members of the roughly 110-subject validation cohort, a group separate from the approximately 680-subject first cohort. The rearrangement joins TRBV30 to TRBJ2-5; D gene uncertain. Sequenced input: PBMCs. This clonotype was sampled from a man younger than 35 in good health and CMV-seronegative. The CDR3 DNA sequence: TGTGCCTGGAGATCTCGGTTGGAGACCCAGTACTTC. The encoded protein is CAWRSRLETQYF.